The subject of this entry is one T cell receptor beta chain. Its target is unknown. The V gene lost 0 bases and the J gene lost 5 bases, with 13 bases spanning the gap. This CDR3 has 15 residues. CDR1 is SGHDN and CDR2 is FVKESK in the germline V gene. The entry originates in a study of long-term antiretroviral therapy in people with HIV. Study observations and caveats: When set beside controls, HIV repertoires had CDR3 length ranges that were narrower. ART adherence, viral resistance and therapy changes were not recorded.

Researchers report immunoSEQ v3.0 was run at survey level. Assay used: immunoSEQ multiplex PCR; TCRdb lists only in-frame clones, some missing. The table includes around 25,000 clones, 75% to 90% detected once. Each specimen consisted of about 1-11 million cryopreserved PBMC prior to extraction of DNA. The TCR sequence derives from a man in his forties with HIV. Material: unsorted PBMCs, obtained 2.3 years after starting antiretroviral therapy. This chain uses TRBV14 with TRBJ2-5; D is possibly TRBD1 or TRBD2 (5 bases each). CDR3 sequence reads: CASSQEPGSQETQYF. The DNA for the CDR3 is TGTGCCAGCAGCCAAGAGCCAGGGAGCCAGGAGACCCAGTACTTC. Using reference TRBV14 and TRBJ2-5 for the parts outside the CDR3, the full variable domain is EAGVTQFPSHSVIEKGQTVTLRCDPISGHDNLYWYRRVMGKEIKFLLHFVKESKQDESGMPNNRFLAERTGGTYSTLKVQPAELEDSGVYFCASSQEPGSQETQYFGPGTRLLVL.